Listed here are 4 T cell receptor beta chains from one sample, sequenced in a study of cytomegalovirus exposure and HLA in healthy donors. In the PCR, 60 Vbeta and 13 Jbeta primers were used. Assay: immunoSEQ multiplex PCR; the TCRdb copy retains only in-frame clones and omits some. The data hold 100,000 to 150,000 clones, with 81% observed a single time. The specimen sequenced was PBMCs. The receptors originated from a woman aged 40-49 years in good health and CMV-seronegative.

CDR3 protein: CASSLARPGQKPKLFF. The CDR3 coding sequence is TGTGCCAGCAGCTTAGCGCGACCGGGACAGAAGCCAAAACTGTTTTTT. The chain joins TRBV13 to TRBJ1-4, with 7 bases aligning to TRBD1. Looked up from germline, CDR1 is PRHDT and CDR2 is FYEKMQ (reference sequence). The CDR3 runs to 16 residues. V shed 1 base and J 10 bases; nucleotides not matched to a gene: 12.

The chain has TRBV19 and TRBJ1-3; D is ambiguous. The CDR3 sequence is 11 residues long. The germline V gene has CDR1 LNHDA and CDR2 SQIVND (reference sequence). The V and J ends lost 5 bases and 5 bases respectively, with 4 bases between them. The CDR3 DNA follows: TGTGCCAGTAGTTATCGAAACACCATATATTTT. This sequence encodes CASSYRNTIYF.

The chain employs TRBV7-9 and TRBJ2-5; no clear D gene. Between the trimmed V and J ends, which lost 4 bases and 2 bases, there was a span of 11 bases. Germline values: CDR1 SEHNR, CDR2 FQNEAQ (reference sequence). The CDR3 runs 14 residues. CDR3 nucleotide sequence: TGTGCCAGCAGCTCCAAACTCACTCAAGAGACCCAGTACTTC. Encoded protein: CASSSKLTQETQYF.

This clone has a handful of counts. This chain joins TRBV6-5 and TRBJ2-5, with 15 nucleotides matching TRBD2. The CDR3 has 15 amino acids. Trimming cost V 7 bases and J 2 bases; bases outside gene matches: 2. Germline values: CDR1 MNHEY, CDR2 SVGAGI. CDR3 loop: CASTGLAGGQETQYF. CDR3 bases: TGTGCCAGCACCGGACTAGCGGGGGGGCAAGAGACCCAGTACTTC.